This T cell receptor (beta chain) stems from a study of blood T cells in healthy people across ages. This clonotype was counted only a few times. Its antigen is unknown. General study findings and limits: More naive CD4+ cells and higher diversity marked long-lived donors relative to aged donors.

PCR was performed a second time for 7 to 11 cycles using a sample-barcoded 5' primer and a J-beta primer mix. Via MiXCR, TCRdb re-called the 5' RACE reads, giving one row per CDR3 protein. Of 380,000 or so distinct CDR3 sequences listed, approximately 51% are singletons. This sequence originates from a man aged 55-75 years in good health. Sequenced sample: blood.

The CDR3 region has the DNA TGCAGTGCTAGAGATCCAGGGGAGGGTGAAAAACTGTTTTTT. This codes for CSARDPGEGEKLFF. This sequence joins TRBV20-1 and TRBJ1-4, with D possibly matching TRBD1 (6 bases). Between the trimmed V and J ends, which lost 0 bases and 7 bases, there was a span of 12 bases. The length of the CDR3 is 14 residues. CDR1 and CDR2 from the germline V gene are DFQATT and SNEGSKA (reference sequence).